The 32 T cell receptor beta chains in this list originate from one sample, sequenced in a study of blood T cell repertoires in COVID-19 (dated by TCRdb to about 2020). Receptor libraries were prepared by the immunoSEQ multiplex PCR assay. Held by TCRdb, this immuneACCESS table contains in-frame sequences only and omits some clones. Under half of the omission traces to an unresolved V gene where checked; the cause of the rest is unknown. For this sample there are around 150,000 clones; around 87% appear just once. 6% to 8.5% of the sample belongs to the ten largest clones. The source material was PBMCs or T cells enriched from blood (not recorded which). All receptors come from a woman between 50 and 59 years old who had recovered from COVID-19.

The J gene is TRBJ2-1, the V gene TRBV7-7; tentatively, D is TRBD2 (7 bases). The CDR3 covers 16 residues. Trimming removed 1 base at V and 5 bases at J, with 15 bases between. Per germline, CDR1 SSHAT and CDR2 FNYEAQ (reference sequence). The chain's CDR3 is CASSLGAGATNNEQFF. In DNA form, the CDR3 reads TGTGCCAGCAGCTTAGGGGCGGGGGCCACAAACAATGAGCAGTTCTTC. The whole variable domain, remainder taken from reference TRBV7-7 and TRBJ2-1, is GAGVSQSPRYKVTKRGQDVTLRCDPISSHATLYWYQQALGQGPEFLTYFNYEAQPDKSGLPSDRFSAERPEGSISTLTIQRTEQRDSAMYRCASSLGAGATNNEQFFGPGTRLTVL.

In its sample, this clone was seen a few times. V usage is TRBV5-4 and J usage is TRBJ1-6; D is possibly TRBD1 (6 bases). V lost 0 bases and J lost 10, with 11 bases in between. CDR1 and CDR2 from the germline V gene are SGHNT and YYREEE (reference sequence). The CDR3 runs 14 residues. The CDR3 region is CASSLGQGNSPLHF. In nucleotides, the CDR3 is TGTGCCAGCAGCTTGGGGCAGGGGAACTCACCCCTCCACTTT.

The chain employs TRBV7-9 and TRBJ1-1; D is unresolved. The CDR3 length is 13 residues. Trimming left V 2 bases short and J 5 bases short, with 9 bases between. Germline V CDR1 and CDR2: SEHNR, FQNEAQ (reference sequence). The CDR3 DNA reads as TGTGCCAGCAGCTTAAAGAGCCGAACTGAAGCTTTCTTT. Protein: CASSLKSRTEAFF.

The V and J genes are TRBV29-1 and TRBJ2-7; maybe TRBD2 (5 bases). The V end was cut by 6 bases, the J end by 3 bases, with 18 bases between. The CDR3 runs 14 residues. From germline, CDR1 is SQVTM and CDR2 ANQGSEA. The CDR3 is CSVLPGETVYEQYF. The DNA of the CDR3 is TGCAGCGTCCTACCCGGGGAAACCGTCTACGAGCAGTACTTC.

The chain joins TRBV6-5 to TRBJ2-1; the D is unclear. CDR1 and CDR2 from the germline V gene are MNHEY and SVGAGI. This CDR3 has 15 amino acids. The V and J ends lost 9 bases and 3 bases respectively, with 18 bases between them. The DNA for the CDR3 is TGTGCCAGTTCCTACGGGTCCGTCTACTACAATGAGCAGTTCTTC. Its translation: CASSYGSVYYNEQFF.

The chain joins TRBV5-3 to TRBJ2-3; 9 nucleotides line up with TRBD2. TRBV5-3 is treated as an ORF (open reading frame) with a function not yet certain. The ends lost 2 bases at V and 5 bases at J; junction bases unmatched: 15. This CDR3 is 18 amino acids long. This CDR3 reads CARSFLLGAGGPGDTQYF. Written as DNA, the CDR3 is TGTGCCAGAAGCTTTCTCCTAGGAGCGGGGGGTCCGGGAGATACGCAGTATTTT.

This clone was picked up one time. V usage is TRBV9 and J usage is TRBJ2-5; TRBD2 matches at 14 bases. With 3 bases clipped from V and 1 base from J, the junction kept 2 bases outside the gene matches. The CDR3 spans 16 residues. Germline V gene sequence: CDR1 SGDLS, CDR2 YYNGEE. Written as DNA, the CDR3 is TGTGCCAGCAGCGGTGGACTAGCGGGGGGCCAAGAGACCCAGTACTTC. It translates to CASSGGLAGGQETQYF.

This clone was recorded only once. The genes are TRBV7-6 and TRBJ2-5, with a tentative D call TRBD1 (6 bases). In germline, CDR1 is SGHVS, CDR2 FNYEAQ. The CDR3 covers 15 residues. V was cut by 5 bases and J by 2 bases, with 15 bases left in between. CDR3 DNA sequence: TGTGCCAGCAGCCCCCCCCAGGGGTTACAAGAGACCCAGTACTTC. This sequence encodes CASSPPQGLQETQYF.

The rearrangement links TRBV6-5 to TRBJ1-5; 7 nucleotides agree with TRBD1. From germline, CDR1 is MNHEY and CDR2 SVGAGI. V lost 6 bases, J lost 2 bases, and 1 base stayed unmatched. The CDR3 totals 13 residues. In nucleotides, the CDR3 is TGTGCCAGCAGAGGACAGGGCAATCAGCCCCAGCATTTT. Translated, it gives CASRGQGNQPQHF.

The chain carries TRBV5-1 and TRBJ1-1, with a weak D call TRBD1 (6 bases). Trimming took 3 bases from V and 2 from J, leaving 8 bases between them. The CDR3 loop spans 13 amino acids. Germline V CDR1 and CDR2: SGHRS, YFSETQ. CDR3 sequence: CASSWGQNTEAFF. In DNA form, the CDR3 reads TGCGCCAGCAGCTGGGGACAAAACACTGAAGCTTTCTTT.

The V call is TRBV30, the J call TRBJ1-2, with TRBD1 as a possible D gene (5 bases). V lost 3 bases and J 3 bases, leaving 8 bases between the germline ends. The CDR3 length is 12 residues. Germline CDR1 GTSNPN, CDR2 SVGIG (reference sequence). The CDR3 coding sequence is TGTGCCTGGAGGGGCAGGGACTATGGCTACACCTTC. It is translated as CAWRGRDYGYTF.

CDR3 region: CASSPEGPSGDREQFF. Here the CDR3 DNA reads TGTGCCAGCAGCCCCGAAGGCCCTAGCGGAGATAGGGAGCAGTTCTTC. The J gene is TRBJ2-1, the V gene TRBV11-2; 7 nucleotides agree with TRBD2. Germline V CDR1 and CDR2: SGHAT, FQNNGV. With 5 bases clipped from V and 10 bases from J, the junction kept 17 bases outside the gene matches. The CDR3 runs to 16 residues.

The chain combines TRBV3-1 (or the pseudogene TRBV3-2) with TRBJ2-1; 7 bases match TRBD2. Trimming at V came to 3 bases and at J to 5 bases, leaving 7 bases not matched to a gene. Germline V gene data show CDR1 as LGHDT and CDR2 as YNNKEL (reference sequence). CDR3 length: 15 residues. CDR3 residues: CASSQGGTLNNEQFF. CDR3 nucleotides: TGTGCCAGCAGCCAGGGGGGGACCCTTAACAATGAGCAGTTCTTC.

The gene calls are TRBV29-1 and TRBJ2-7; 7 nucleotides line up with TRBD1. Looked up from germline, CDR1 is SQVTM and CDR2 is ANQGSEA. The length of the CDR3 is 13 residues. The J segment lost 4 bases and the V segment lost 5 bases, leaving 8 bases of the junction unmatched. The DNA of the CDR3 is TGCAGCGTTTCGGGGACAGCGAGATACGAGCAGTACTTC. Amino acid sequence: CSVSGTARYEQYF.

The V call is TRBV11-3, the J call TRBJ1-3; TRBD1 matches 8 bases. This CDR3 is 17 amino acids long. J was trimmed by 0 bases and V by 3 bases; bases with no gene match: 7. The germline CDR1 and CDR2 sequences are SGHNT and YENEEA. In DNA form, the CDR3 reads TGTGCCAGCAGCTTGGGAGTAACAGGGGGCTCTGGAAACACCATATATTTT. It encodes CASSLGVTGGSGNTIYF.

V and J are TRBV30 and TRBJ1-4; D is unresolved. The length of the CDR3 is 12 residues. V lost 0 bases and J lost 7, with 6 bases in between. Germline CDR1 GTSNPN, CDR2 SVGIG (reference sequence). The CDR3 loop is CAWSVEIEKLFF. The CDR3 DNA follows: TGTGCCTGGAGTGTTGAGATTGAAAAACTGTTTTTT. The full variable domain, in which reference TRBV30 and TRBJ1-4 provide the parts outside the CDR3, is SQTIHQWPATLVQPVGSPLSLECTVEGTSNPNLYWYRQAAGRGLQLLFYSVGIGQISSEVPQNLSASRPQDRQFILSSKKLLLSDSGFYLCAWSVEIEKLFFGSGTQLSVL.

The genes are TRBV5-4 and TRBJ2-3; 11 bases match TRBD2. CDR1 SGHNT and CDR2 YYREEE come from the germline V gene (reference sequence). The trim removed 0 bases at V and 7 bases at J, leaving 4 bases unmatched. This CDR3 region has 15 residues. The CDR3 region has the DNA TGTGCCAGCAGCTTGGCACTAGCGGGAGTAAATACGCAGTATTTT. Translation: CASSLALAGVNTQYF. Full variable domain (outside the CDR3, taken from reference TRBV5-4 and TRBJ2-3): ETGVTQSPTHLIKTRGQQVTLRCSSQSGHNTVSWYQQALGQGPQFIFQYYREEENGRGNFPPRFSGLQFPNYSSELNVNALELDDSALYLCASSLALAGVNTQYFGPGTRLTVL.

The CDR3 here is CASGLTRLAGGLFGNEQFF. CDR3 bases: TGTGCTAGTGGTTTGACCCGACTAGCGGGGGGGCTGTTTGGGAATGAGCAGTTCTTC. The rearrangement uses TRBV12-5 and TRBJ2-1; the match to TRBD2 covers 14 bases. The CDR3 sequence is 19 residues long. J was trimmed by 7 bases and V by 2 bases; bases with no gene match: 13. Per the germline V gene, CDR1 is LGHNT and CDR2 is FRNRAP.

The chain links TRBV5-4 to TRBJ1-2; D remains unclear. The CDR3 spans 12 residues. V lost 0 bases and J lost 8, with 8 bases in between. The germline V gene encodes CDR1 SGHNT and CDR2 YYREEE (reference sequence). CDR3 bases: TGTGCCAGCAGCTTGGCCTTGAGGGGCTACACCTTC. Its protein is CASSLALRGYTF.

This chain links TRBV24-1 with TRBJ1-2; D perhaps matches TRBD1 (5 bases). Germline lookup yields CDR1 KGHDR and CDR2 SFDVKD. The CDR3 spans 15 residues. Trimming stripped 3 bases from V and 4 bases from J, with 14 bases between. CDR3: CATSDKRGSLYGYTF. DNA of the CDR3: TGTGCCACCAGTGATAAGCGGGGCAGCCTCTATGGCTACACCTTC.

The chain uses TRBV24-1 and TRBJ2-2; 9 bases map to TRBD1. Germline V gene data show CDR1 as KGHDR and CDR2 as SFDVKD. V dropped 3 bases and J dropped 1; count of bases not matched to a gene: 5. CDR3 length equals 17 residues. CDR3 in amino acids: CATSDDTGGWNTGELFF. Here the CDR3 DNA reads TGTGCCACCAGTGATGATACAGGGGGCTGGAACACCGGGGAGCTGTTTTTT.

J is TRBJ1-1 and V is TRBV5-1, with D perhaps TRBD1 (5 bases). Germline V gives CDR1 SGHRS, CDR2 YFSETQ. CDR3 length equals 13 residues. V was trimmed by 4 bases and J by 6 bases, leaving 13 bases between them. CDR3 nucleotides: TGCGCCAGCAGCCCCTCAGGGATAGCTGAAGCTTTCTTT. It specifies CASSPSGIAEAFF. Supplemented by reference TRBV5-1 and TRBJ1-1, the full variable domain reads KAGVTQTPRYLIKTRGQQVTLSCSPISGHRSVSWYQQTPGQGLQFLFEYFSETQRNKGNFPGRFSGRQFSNSRSEMNVSTLELGDSALYLCASSPSGIAEAFFGQGTRLTVV.

This clone was seen just once. The chain is built from TRBV5-1 and TRBJ2-6; D may be TRBD1 (5 bases). Germline CDR1 is SGHRS and CDR2 is YFSETQ. Trimming shortened V by 3 bases and J by 1 base, and 8 bases separated the two germline ends. The CDR3 is 15 amino acids. CDR3 amino acids: CASSSSGSGANVLTF. Here the CDR3 DNA reads TGCGCCAGCAGCTCCTCAGGGTCTGGGGCCAACGTCCTGACTTTC.

Only a few counts were recorded for this clone. The rearrangement uses TRBV4-3 and TRBJ1-2, with TRBD1 matching 11 bases. The CDR3 contains 15 residues. The V gene end was trimmed by 2 bases and the J gene end by 8 bases; junction bases not matched to a gene: 7. CDR1 and CDR2 (germline): LGHNA, YSLEER. CDR3 sequence (DNA): TGCGCCAGCAGCCAATCCCGGACAGGGGGCTGGGGCTACACCTTC. Translating gives CASSQSRTGGWGYTF.

The CDR3 region is CASSLWGDRRGEKLFF. The DNA of the CDR3 is TGTGCCAGCAGCTTGTGGGGGGACAGGCGGGGAGAAAAACTGTTTTTT. V gene TRBV5-4 combines with J gene TRBJ1-4; 8 bases fit TRBD1. The J segment lost 8 bases and the V segment lost 1 base, leaving 10 bases of the junction unmatched. Germline CDR1 reads SGHNT; CDR2 reads YYREEE (reference sequence). The CDR3 is made up of 16 amino acids.

This rearrangement joins TRBV6-5 to TRBJ2-2, with D hard to call. CDR1 is MNHEY, CDR2 SVGAGI, per germline. CDR3 length: 12 amino acids. Trimming shortened V by 1 base and J by 5 bases, and 2 bases separated the two germline ends. The CDR3 region has the DNA TGTGCCAGCAGTTACTTAACCGGGGAGCTGTTTTTT. Its translation is CASSYLTGELFF.

The V call is TRBV4-3, the J call TRBJ2-7, with a tentative D call TRBD1 (5 bases). Trimming removed 1 base at V and 7 bases at J, with 8 bases between. Germline-derived CDR1 and CDR2 are LGHNA and YSLEER. The CDR3 runs 12 residues. CDR3 DNA sequence: TGCGCCAGCAGCCAAGCCAAGGGGGAGCAGTACTTC. Amino acid sequence: CASSQAKGEQYF.

This chain uses TRBV7-9 with TRBJ1-2, with TRBD1 matching 10 bases. CDR3 length equals 15 residues. Germline V gene lookup returns CDR1 SEHNR and CDR2 FQNEAQ (reference sequence). J was trimmed by 4 bases and V by 5 bases; bases with no gene match: 7. The chain's CDR3 is CASSPDRGFAYGYTF. The CDR3 nucleotides read TGTGCCAGCAGCCCGGACAGGGGGTTTGCCTATGGCTACACCTTC. The whole variable domain, filled in from reference TRBV7-9 and TRBJ1-2, reads DTGVSQNPRHKITKRGQNVTFRCDPISEHNRLYWYRQTLGQGPEFLTYFQNEAQLEKSRLLSDRFSAERPKGSFSTLEIQRTEQGDSAMYLCASSPDRGFAYGYTFGSGTRLTVV.

The chain couples TRBV4-3 to TRBJ2-7; D gene unclear. Between the trimmed V and J ends, which lost 0 bases and 0 bases, there was a span of 9 bases. The germline V gene has CDR1 LGHNA and CDR2 YSLEER. This CDR3 is 15 amino acids long. Written as DNA, the CDR3 is TGCGCCAGCAGCCAAGACCTGACTGGCTCCTACGAGCAGTACTTC. It is translated as CASSQDLTGSYEQYF.

The genes are TRBV19 and TRBJ1-3; D gene ambiguous. Trimming cost V 5 bases and J 0 bases, with 8 bases left between them. Germline loops: CDR1 LNHDA, CDR2 SQIVND (reference sequence). The CDR3 contains 14 residues. The CDR3 protein is CASSLRNSGNTIYF. As DNA, the CDR3 is TGTGCCAGTAGTCTGAGAAACTCTGGAAACACCATATATTTT.

The gene calls are TRBV4-3 and TRBJ2-7; 7 nucleotides line up with TRBD2. The CDR3 spans 17 residues. Germline values: CDR1 LGHNA, CDR2 YSLEER. Unmatched junction bases numbered 10, after V lost 1 base and J lost 1 base. This chain's CDR3 is CASSQALVGGGSYEQYF. The CDR3, as DNA: TGCGCCAGCAGCCAAGCGCTCGTGGGCGGGGGATCCTACGAGCAGTACTTC.

The chain links TRBV7-2 to TRBJ1-2, with no clear D. V was trimmed by 5 bases and J by 0 bases, leaving 7 bases between them. CDR3 length: 13 residues. Germline V gives CDR1 SGHTA, CDR2 FQGNSA. The CDR3 sequence is CASSTVANYGYTF. CDR3 bases: TGTGCCAGCAGCACTGTAGCTAACTATGGCTACACCTTC. The full variable domain, its missing parts supplied by reference TRBV7-2 and TRBJ1-2, is GAGVSQSPSNKVTEKGKDVELRCDPISGHTALYWYRQSLGQGLEFLIYFQGNSAPDKSGLPSDRFSAERTGGSVSTLTIQRTQQEDSAVYLCASSTVANYGYTFGSGTRLTVV.